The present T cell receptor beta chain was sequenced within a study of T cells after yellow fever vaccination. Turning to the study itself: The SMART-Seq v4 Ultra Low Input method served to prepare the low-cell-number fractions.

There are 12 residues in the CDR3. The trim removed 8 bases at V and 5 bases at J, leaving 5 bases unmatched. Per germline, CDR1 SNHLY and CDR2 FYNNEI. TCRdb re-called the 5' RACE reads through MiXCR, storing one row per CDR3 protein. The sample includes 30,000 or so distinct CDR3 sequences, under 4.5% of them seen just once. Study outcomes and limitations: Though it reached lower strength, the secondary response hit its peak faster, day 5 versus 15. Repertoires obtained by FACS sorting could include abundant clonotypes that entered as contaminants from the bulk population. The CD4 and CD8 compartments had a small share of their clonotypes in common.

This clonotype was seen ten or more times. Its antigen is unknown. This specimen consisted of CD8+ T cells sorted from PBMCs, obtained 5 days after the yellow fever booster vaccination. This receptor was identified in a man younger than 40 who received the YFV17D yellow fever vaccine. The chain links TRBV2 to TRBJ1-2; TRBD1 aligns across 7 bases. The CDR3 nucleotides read TGTGCCAGCGGAACAGGGGTTTATGGCTACACCTTC. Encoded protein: CASGTGVYGYTF.